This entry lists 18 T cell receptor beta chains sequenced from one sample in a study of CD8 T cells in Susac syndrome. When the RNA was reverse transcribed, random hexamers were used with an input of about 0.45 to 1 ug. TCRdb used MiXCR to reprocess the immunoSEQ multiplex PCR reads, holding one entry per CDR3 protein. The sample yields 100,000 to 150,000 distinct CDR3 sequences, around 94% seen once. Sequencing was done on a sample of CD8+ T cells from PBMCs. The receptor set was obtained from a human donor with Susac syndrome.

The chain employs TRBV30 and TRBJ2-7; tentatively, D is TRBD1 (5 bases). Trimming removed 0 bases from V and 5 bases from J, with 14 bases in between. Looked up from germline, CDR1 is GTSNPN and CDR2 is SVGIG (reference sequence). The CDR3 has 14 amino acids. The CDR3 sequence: CAWSVGAGNNEQYF. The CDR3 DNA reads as TGTGCCTGGAGTGTTGGCGCAGGGAATAACGAGCAGTACTTC.

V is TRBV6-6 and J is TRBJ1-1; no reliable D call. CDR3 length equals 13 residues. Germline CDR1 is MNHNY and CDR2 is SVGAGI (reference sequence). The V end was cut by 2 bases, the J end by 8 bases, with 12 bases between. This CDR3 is CASSYSTQNEAFF. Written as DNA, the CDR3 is TGTGCCAGCAGTTACAGCACACAGAACGAAGCTTTCTTT.

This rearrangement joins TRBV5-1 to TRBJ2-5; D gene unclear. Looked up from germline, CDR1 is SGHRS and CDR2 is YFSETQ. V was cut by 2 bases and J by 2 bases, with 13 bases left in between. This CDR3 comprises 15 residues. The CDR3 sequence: CASSLDSGPQETQYF. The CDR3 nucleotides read TGCGCCAGCAGCTTAGATTCCGGGCCTCAAGAGACCCAGTACTTC. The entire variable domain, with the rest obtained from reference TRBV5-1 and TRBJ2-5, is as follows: KAGVTQTPRYLIKTRGQQVTLSCSPISGHRSVSWYQQTPGQGLQFLFEYFSETQRNKGNFPGRFSGRQFSNSRSEMNVSTLELGDSALYLCASSLDSGPQETQYFGPGTRLLVL.

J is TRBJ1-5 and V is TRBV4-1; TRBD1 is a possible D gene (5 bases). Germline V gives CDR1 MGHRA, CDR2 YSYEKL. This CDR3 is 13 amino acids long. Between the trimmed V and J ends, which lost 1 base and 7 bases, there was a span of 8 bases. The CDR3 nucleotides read TGCGCCAGCAGCCAAGTGGAGGGGCAGCCCCAGCATTTT. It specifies CASSQVEGQPQHF.

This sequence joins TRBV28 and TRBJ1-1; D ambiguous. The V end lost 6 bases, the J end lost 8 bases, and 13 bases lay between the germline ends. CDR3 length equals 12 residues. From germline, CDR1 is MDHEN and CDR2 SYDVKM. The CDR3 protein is CASRPPTYEAFF. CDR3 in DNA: TGTGCCAGCAGACCCCCAACATACGAAGCTTTCTTT.

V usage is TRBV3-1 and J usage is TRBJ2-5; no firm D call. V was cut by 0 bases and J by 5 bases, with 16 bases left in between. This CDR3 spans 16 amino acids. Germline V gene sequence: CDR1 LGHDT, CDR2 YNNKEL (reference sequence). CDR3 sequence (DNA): TGTGCCAGCAGCCAAGATAGTGGAGAAATTCTGGAGACCCAGTACTTC. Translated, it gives CASSQDSGEILETQYF.

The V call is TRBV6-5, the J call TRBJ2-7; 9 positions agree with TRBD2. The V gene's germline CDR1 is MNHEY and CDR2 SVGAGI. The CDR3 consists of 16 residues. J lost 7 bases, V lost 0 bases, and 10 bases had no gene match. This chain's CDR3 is CASSYSALAGMYEQYF. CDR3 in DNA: TGTGCCAGCAGTTACTCCGCCCTAGCGGGAATGTATGAGCAGTACTTC.

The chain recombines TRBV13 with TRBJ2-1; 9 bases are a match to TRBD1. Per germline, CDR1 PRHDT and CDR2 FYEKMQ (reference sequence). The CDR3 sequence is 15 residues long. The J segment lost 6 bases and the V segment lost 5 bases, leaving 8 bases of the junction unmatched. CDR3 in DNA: TGTGCCAGCAGCCTCAACCGGGACAGGGTCAATGAGCAGTTCTTC. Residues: CASSLNRDRVNEQFF. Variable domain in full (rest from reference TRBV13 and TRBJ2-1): AAGVIQSPRHLIKEKRETATLKCYPIPRHDTVYWYQQGPGQDPQFLISFYEKMQSDKGSIPDRFSAQQFSDYHSELNMSSLELGDSALYFCASSLNRDRVNEQFFGPGTRLTVL.

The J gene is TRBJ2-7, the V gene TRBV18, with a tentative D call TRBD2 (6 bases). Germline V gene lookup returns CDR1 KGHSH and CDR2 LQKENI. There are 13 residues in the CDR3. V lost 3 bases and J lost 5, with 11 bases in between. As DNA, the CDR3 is TGTGCCAGCTCACCGACGGGGGTTAACGAGCAGTACTTC. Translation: CASSPTGVNEQYF.

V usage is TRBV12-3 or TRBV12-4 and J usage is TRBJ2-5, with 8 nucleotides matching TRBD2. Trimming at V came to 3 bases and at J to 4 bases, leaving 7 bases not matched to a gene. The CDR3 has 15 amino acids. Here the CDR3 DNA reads TGTGCCAGCAGTTTCTTCGGGGGGGCGTCAGAGACCCAGTACTTC. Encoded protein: CASSFFGGASETQYF.

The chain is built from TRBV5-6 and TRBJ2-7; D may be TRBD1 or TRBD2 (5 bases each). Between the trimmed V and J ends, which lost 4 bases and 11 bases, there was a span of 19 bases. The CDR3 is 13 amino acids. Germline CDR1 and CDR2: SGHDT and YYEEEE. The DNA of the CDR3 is TGTGCCAGCAGCCGGCCCGGGGCCGCGGTGGAGTACTTC. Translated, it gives CASSRPGAAVEYF.

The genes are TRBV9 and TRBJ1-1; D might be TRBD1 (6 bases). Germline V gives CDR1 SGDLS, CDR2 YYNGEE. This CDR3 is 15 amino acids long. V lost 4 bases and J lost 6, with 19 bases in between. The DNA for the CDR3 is TGTGCCAGCAGCCCCACAGGGTACGTGTCGCCTGAAGCTTTCTTT. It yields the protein CASSPTGYVSPEAFF.

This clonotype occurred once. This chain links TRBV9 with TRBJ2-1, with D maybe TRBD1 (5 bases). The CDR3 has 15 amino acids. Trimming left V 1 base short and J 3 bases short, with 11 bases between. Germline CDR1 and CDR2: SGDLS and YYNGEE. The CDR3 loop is CASSVSAGNYNEQFF. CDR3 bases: TGTGCCAGCAGCGTATCGGCAGGGAACTACAATGAGCAGTTCTTC.

For the CDR3, the DNA is TGTGCCAGCAGCACCGGACAGGGGACCTACGAGCAGTACTTC. Residues: CASSTGQGTYEQYF. The V call is TRBV13, the J call TRBJ2-7; 9 bases match TRBD1. This CDR3 contains 14 residues. CDR1 PRHDT and CDR2 FYEKMQ come from the germline V gene (reference sequence). Unmatched junction bases numbered 4, after V lost 5 bases and J lost 2 bases.

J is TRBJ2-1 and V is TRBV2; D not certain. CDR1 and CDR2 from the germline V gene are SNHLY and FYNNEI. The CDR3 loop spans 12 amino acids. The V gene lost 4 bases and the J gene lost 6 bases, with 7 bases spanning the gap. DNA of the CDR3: TGTGCCAGCAGTGGGCCTTTCAATGAGCAGTTCTTC. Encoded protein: CASSGPFNEQFF.

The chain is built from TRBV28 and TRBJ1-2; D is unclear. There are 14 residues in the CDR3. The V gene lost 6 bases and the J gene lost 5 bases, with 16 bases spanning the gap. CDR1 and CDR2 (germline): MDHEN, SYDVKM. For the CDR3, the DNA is TGTGCCAGCAGCCCCAGTGGCGAATCTTATGGCTACACCTTC. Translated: CASSPSGESYGYTF.

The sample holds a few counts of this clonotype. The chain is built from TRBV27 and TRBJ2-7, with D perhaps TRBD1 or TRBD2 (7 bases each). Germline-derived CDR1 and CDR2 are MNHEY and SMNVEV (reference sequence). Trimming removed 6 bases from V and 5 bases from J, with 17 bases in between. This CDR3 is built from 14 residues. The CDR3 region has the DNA TGTGCCAGCAGCCTCCGGGGAGGGGGCCACGAGCAGTACTTC. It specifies CASSLRGGGHEQYF.

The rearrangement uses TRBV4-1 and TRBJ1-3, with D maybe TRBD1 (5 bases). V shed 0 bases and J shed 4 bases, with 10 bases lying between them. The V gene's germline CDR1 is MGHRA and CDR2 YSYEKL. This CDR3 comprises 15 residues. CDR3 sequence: CASSQDPGIGNTIYF. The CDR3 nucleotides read TGCGCCAGCAGCCAAGATCCAGGGATCGGAAACACCATATATTTT.